Sequencing of this TCR beta chain was carried out in a study of patients and donors after allogeneic stem cell transplantation. This clonotype has just a few counts. V lost 0 bases, J lost 6 bases, and 16 bases lay in between. The CDR3 has 15 residues. In germline, CDR1 is DFQATT, CDR2 SNEGSKA (reference sequence). MiXCR, applied by TCRdb to the RT-PCR reads, yields one record per CDR3 protein. Of roughly 250,000 distinct CDR3 sequences in the sample, around an eighth were seen once. The chain links TRBV20-1 to TRBJ2-3; tentatively, D is TRBD2 (7 bases). The receptor's source is a human donor who was either an allogeneic HSCT recipient or a stem cell or donor lymphocyte infusion donor (not recorded which). It is not recorded whose cells these are; they may come from a transplant donor. The specimen was blood, either unsorted or a sorted T cell fraction (not recorded which). In DNA, the CDR3 is TGCAGTGCTAGAGATCTAGTGGGGGGGCGGGATACGCAGTATTTT. It specifies CSARDLVGGRDTQYF.